The TCR beta chain under discussion was sequenced for a study of T cells in Graves' hyperthyroidism and ophthalmopathy. Pregnant or lactating patients were excluded, as were those with uncontrolled infection or other autoimmune disease. From roughly 9.2 ml of fresh peripheral blood, PBMCs were isolated. Study-level findings and limits: A model built on 13 V-J features separated ophthalmopathy from stable hyperthyroidism. Model-based prediction identified ophthalmopathy a median 6.5 months prior to its onset.

The length of the CDR3 is 17 residues. V gave up 7 bases and J gave up 1 base; unmatched junction bases: 14. Germline V gives CDR1 SNHLY, CDR2 FYNNEI. Researchers amplified the TCR beta CDR3 regions from RNA transcripts. With the HTBI primer set, the TCR CDR3 went through a first round of RT-PCR. TCRdb re-derived calls from the multiplex PCR reads in MiXCR, one entry per CDR3 protein. The sample has about 520,000 distinct CDR3 sequences, approximately 25% seen once; the top ten hold roughly 10%. With regard to this clonotype: Its specificity is unknown.

The J gene is TRBJ2-7, the V gene TRBV2; 9 bases fit TRBD2. The source of this sequence is a woman aged 25-40 years with Graves' ophthalmopathy. Sequenced input: blood. CDR3 sequence reads: CASKRGLARGKSYEQYF. CDR3 coding DNA: TGTGCCAGCAAGCGGGGACTAGCCCGTGGAAAGTCCTACGAGCAGTACTTC.